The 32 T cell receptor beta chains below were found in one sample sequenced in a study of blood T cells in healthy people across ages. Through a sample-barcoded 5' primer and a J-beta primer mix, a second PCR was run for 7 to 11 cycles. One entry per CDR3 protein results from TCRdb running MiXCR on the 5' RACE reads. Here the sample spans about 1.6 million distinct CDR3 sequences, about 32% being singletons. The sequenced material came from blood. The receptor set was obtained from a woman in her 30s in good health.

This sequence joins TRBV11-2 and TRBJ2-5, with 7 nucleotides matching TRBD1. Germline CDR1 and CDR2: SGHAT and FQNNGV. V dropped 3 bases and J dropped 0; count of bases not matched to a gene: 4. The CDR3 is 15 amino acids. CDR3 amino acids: CASSFGTVYQETQYF. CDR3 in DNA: TGTGCCAGCAGCTTTGGGACAGTGTACCAAGAGACCCAGTACTTC. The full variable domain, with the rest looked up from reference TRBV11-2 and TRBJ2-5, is EAGVAQSPRYKIIEKRQSVAFWCNPISGHATLYWYQQILGQGPKLLIQFQNNGVVDDSQLPKDRFSAERLKGVDSTLKIQPAKLEDSAVYLCASSFGTVYQETQYFGPGTRLLVL.

The CDR3 sequence is CASSTGLNTGELFF. For the CDR3, the DNA is TGTGCCAGCAGCACGGGTCTTAACACCGGGGAGCTGTTTTTT. This chain uses TRBV12-3 or TRBV12-4 with TRBJ2-2; D remains unclear. Trimming took off 6 bases at V and 2 bases at J, with 10 bases between the two ends. The CDR3 is made up of 14 amino acids.

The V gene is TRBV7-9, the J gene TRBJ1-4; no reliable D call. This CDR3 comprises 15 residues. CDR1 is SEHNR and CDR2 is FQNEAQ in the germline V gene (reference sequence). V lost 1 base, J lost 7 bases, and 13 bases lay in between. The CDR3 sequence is CASSLGTDSSEKLFF. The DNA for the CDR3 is TGTGCCAGCAGCTTAGGCACGGATAGCAGTGAAAAACTGTTTTTT.

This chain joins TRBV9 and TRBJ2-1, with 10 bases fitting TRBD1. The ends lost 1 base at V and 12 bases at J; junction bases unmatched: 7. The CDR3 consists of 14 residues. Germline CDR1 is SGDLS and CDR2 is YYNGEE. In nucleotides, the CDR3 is TGTGCCAGCAGCGTAATTCTGGACAGGGGGATGCAGTTCTTC. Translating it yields CASSVILDRGMQFF.

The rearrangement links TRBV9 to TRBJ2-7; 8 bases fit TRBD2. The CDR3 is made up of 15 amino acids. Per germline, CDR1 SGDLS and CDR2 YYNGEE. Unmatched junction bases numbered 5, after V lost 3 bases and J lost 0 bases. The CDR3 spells CASSGASGSSYEQYF. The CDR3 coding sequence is TGTGCCAGCAGCGGTGCCAGCGGGAGCTCCTACGAGCAGTACTTC.

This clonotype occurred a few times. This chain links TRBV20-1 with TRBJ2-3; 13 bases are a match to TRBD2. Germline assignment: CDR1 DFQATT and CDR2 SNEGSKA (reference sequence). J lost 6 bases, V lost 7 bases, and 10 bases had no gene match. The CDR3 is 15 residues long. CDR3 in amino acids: CSVLLAGGPPDTQYF. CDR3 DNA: TGCAGTGTTCTACTAGCGGGGGGGCCGCCTGATACGCAGTATTTT.

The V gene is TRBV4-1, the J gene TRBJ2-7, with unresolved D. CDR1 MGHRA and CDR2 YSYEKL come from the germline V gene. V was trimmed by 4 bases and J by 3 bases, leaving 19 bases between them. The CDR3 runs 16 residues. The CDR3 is CASSPRPQDLHYEQYV. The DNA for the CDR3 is TGCGCCAGCAGCCCCCGGCCCCAAGACCTCCACTACGAGCAGTACGTC.

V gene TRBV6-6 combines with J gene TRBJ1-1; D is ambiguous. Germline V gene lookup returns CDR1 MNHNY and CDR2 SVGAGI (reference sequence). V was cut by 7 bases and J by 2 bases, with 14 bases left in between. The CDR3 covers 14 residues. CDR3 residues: CASTQKVPNTEAFF. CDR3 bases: TGTGCCAGCACTCAGAAGGTTCCAAACACTGAAGCTTTCTTT.

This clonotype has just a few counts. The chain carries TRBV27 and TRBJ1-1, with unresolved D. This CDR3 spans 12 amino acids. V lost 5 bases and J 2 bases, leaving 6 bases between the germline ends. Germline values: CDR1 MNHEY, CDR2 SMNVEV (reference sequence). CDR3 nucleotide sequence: TGTGCCAGCAGTAAAGGAAACACTGAAGCTTTCTTT. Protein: CASSKGNTEAFF.

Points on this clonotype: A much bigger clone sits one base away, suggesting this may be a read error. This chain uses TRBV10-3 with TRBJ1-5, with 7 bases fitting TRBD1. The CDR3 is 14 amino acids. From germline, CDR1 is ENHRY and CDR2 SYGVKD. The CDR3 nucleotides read TGTGCCGTCAGCTCGACAGGGAGCAATCAGCCCCAGCATTTT. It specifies CAVSSTGSNQPQHF.

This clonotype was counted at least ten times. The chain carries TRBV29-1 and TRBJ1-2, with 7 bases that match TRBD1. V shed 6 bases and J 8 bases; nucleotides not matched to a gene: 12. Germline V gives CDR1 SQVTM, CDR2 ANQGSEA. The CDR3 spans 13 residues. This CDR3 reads CSVRQGRDVGYTF. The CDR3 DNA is TGCAGCGTCCGACAGGGACGCGACGTGGGCTACACCTTC.

The CDR3 is CASRARELYEQYF. CDR3 nucleotide sequence: TGTGCCAGCCGGGCCAGGGAATTGTACGAGCAGTACTTC. The V call is TRBV6-1, the J call TRBJ2-7, with D maybe TRBD1 (5 bases). V lost 8 bases, J lost 4 bases, and 15 bases lay in between. CDR3 length: 13 residues. Germline V gene sequence: CDR1 MNHNS, CDR2 SASEGT.

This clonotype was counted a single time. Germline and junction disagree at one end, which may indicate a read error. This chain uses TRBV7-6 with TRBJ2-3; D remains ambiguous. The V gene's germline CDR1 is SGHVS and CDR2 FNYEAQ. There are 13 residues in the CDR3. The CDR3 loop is CVSSTDRADTQYF. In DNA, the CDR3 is TGTGTCAGCAGCACGGACCGGGCAGATACGCAGTATTTT.

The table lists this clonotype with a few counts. CDR3 amino acids: CASRDSTAAYEQYF. In DNA, the CDR3 is TGTGCCAGCAGGGACTCCACGGCAGCCTACGAGCAGTACTTC. The rearrangement uses TRBV25-1 and TRBJ2-7; D is perhaps TRBD2 (5 bases). The CDR3 runs to 14 residues. Trimming cost V 6 bases and J 2 bases, with 14 bases left between them. CDR1 is MGHDK and CDR2 is SYGVNS in the germline V gene.

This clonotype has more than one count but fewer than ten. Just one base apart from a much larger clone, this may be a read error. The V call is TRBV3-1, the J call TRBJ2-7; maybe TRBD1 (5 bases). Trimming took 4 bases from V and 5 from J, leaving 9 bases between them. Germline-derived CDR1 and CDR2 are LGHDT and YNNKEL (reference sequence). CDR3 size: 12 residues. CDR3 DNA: TGTGCCAGCAGCCCTCGACAGAACGAGCAGTACTTC. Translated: CASSPRQNEQYF.

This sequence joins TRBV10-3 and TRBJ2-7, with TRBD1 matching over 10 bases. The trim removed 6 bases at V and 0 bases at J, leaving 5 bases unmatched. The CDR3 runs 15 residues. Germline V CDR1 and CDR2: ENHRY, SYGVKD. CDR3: CAIRGTGASSYEQYF. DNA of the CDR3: TGTGCCATCAGGGGGACAGGGGCGTCCTCCTACGAGCAGTACTTC.

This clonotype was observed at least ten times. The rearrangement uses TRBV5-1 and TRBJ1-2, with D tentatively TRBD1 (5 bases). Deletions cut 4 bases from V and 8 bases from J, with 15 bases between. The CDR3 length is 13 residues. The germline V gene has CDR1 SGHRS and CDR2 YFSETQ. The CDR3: CASSRDPNWGYTF. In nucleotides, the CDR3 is TGCGCCAGCAGCCGGGACCCTAATTGGGGCTACACCTTC.

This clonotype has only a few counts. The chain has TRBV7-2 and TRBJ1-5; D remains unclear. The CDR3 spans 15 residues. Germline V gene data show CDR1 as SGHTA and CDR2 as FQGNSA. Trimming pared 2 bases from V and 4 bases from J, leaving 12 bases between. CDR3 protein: CASSLWAITNQPQHF. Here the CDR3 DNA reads TGTGCCAGCAGCTTATGGGCAATTACTAATCAGCCCCAGCATTTT.

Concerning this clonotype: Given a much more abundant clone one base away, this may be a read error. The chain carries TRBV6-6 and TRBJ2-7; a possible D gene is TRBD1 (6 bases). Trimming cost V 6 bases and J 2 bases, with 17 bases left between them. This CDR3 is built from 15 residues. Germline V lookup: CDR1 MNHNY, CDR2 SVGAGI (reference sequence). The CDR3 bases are TGTGCCAGCAGACACTTGGACAGCCTTGCCTACGAGCAGTACTTC. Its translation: CASRHLDSLAYEQYF.

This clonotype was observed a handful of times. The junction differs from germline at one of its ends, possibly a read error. CDR3 in DNA: TGTGCCAGCAACGTAGGGCCGGGACAAGAGACCCAGTACTTC. This encodes CASNVGPGQETQYF. The chain uses TRBV9 and TRBJ2-5; TRBD2 is a possible D gene (5 bases). Germline CDR1 and CDR2: SGDLS and YYNGEE. There are 14 residues in the CDR3. Filled out from reference TRBV9 and TRBJ2-5, the complete variable domain reads DSGVTQTPKHLITATGQRVTLRCSPRSGDLSVYWYQQSLDQGLQFLIQYYNGEERAKGNILERFSAQQFPDLHSELNLSSLELGDSALYFCASNVGPGQETQYFGPGTRLLVL.

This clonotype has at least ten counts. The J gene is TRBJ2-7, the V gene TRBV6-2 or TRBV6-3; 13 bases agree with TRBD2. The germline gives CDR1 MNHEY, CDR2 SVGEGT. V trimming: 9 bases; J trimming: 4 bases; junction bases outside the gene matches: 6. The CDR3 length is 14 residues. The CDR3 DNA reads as TGTGCCAGTACCACTAGCGGGAGGGCTTACGAGCAGTACTTC. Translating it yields CASTTSGRAYEQYF.

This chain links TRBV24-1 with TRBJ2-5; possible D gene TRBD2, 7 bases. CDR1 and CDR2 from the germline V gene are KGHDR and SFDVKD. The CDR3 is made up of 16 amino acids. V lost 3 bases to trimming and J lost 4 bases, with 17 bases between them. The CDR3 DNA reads TGTGCCACCAGTGATACGGGGGGCAGGGCCTTAGAGACCCAGTACTTC. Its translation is CATSDTGGRALETQYF.

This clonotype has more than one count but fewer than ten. CDR3 residues: CASTLRPSSYEQYF. CDR3 in DNA: TGTGCCAGCACCCTACGACCTAGCAGCTACGAGCAGTACTTC. The chain recombines TRBV6-6 with TRBJ2-7, with a possible D match to TRBD2 (5 bases). The CDR3 spans 14 residues. CDR1 MNHNY and CDR2 SVGAGI come from the germline V gene (reference sequence). V gave up 7 bases and J gave up 3 bases, with 16 bases separating them.

The CDR3 sequence is CASSHGIRAHEQFF. The CDR3 region has the DNA TGTGCCAGCAGCCACGGGATCAGGGCCCATGAGCAGTTCTTC. The chain uses TRBV11-2 and TRBJ2-1, with D perhaps matching TRBD1 or TRBD2 (5 bases each). CDR1 is SGHAT, CDR2 FQNNGV, per germline. The CDR3 is 14 amino acids. Deletions cut 5 bases from V and 8 bases from J, with 16 bases between.

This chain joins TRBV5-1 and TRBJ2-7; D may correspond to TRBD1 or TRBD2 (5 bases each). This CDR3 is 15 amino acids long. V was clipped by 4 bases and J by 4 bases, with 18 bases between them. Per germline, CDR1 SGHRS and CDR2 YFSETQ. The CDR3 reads CASSGQVLGVYEQYF. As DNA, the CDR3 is TGCGCCAGCAGCGGGCAGGTTTTGGGGGTATACGAGCAGTACTTC.

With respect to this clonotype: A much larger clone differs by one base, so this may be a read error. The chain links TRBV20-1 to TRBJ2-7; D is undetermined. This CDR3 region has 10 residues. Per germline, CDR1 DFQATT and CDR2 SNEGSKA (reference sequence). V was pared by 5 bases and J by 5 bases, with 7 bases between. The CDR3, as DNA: TGCAGTGCTGGAGCCCACGAGCAGTACTTC. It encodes CSAGAHEQYF.

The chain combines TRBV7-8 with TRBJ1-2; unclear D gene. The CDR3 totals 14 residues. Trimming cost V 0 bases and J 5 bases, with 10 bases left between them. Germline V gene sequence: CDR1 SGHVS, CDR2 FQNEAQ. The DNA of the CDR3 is TGTGCCAGCAGCTTAGCATCTGTGACTTATGGCTACACCTTC. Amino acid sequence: CASSLASVTYGYTF.

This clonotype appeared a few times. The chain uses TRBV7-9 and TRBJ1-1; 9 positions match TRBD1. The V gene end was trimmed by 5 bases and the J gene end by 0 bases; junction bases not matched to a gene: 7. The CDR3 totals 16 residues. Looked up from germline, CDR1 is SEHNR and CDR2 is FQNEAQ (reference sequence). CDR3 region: CASSPRTGEMNTEAFF. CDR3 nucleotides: TGTGCCAGCAGCCCTCGGACAGGGGAAATGAACACTGAAGCTTTCTTT.

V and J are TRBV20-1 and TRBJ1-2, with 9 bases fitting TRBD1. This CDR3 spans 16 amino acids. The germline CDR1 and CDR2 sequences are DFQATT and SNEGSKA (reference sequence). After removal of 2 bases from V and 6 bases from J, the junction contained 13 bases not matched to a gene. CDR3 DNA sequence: TGCAGTGCTAGAACTCCGCGGACAGGGGCGACGAATGGCTACACCTTC. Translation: CSARTPRTGATNGYTF.

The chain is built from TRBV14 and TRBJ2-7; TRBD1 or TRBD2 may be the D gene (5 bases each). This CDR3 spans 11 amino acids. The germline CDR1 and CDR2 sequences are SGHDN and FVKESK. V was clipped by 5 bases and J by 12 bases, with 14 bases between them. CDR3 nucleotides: TGTGCCAGCAGCTCGGGACCGCCGCTGTACTTC. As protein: CASSSGPPLYF.

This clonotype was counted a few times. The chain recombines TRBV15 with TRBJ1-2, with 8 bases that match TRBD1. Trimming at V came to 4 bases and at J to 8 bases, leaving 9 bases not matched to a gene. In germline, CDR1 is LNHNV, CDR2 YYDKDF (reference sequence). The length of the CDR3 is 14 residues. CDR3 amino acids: CATSNLQGAYGYTF. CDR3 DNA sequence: TGTGCCACCAGCAACCTTCAGGGGGCTTACGGCTACACCTTC.

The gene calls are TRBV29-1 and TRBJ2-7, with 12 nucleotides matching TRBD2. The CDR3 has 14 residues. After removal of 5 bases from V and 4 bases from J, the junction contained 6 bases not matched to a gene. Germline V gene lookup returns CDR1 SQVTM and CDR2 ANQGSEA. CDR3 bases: TGCAGCGTTTTAACTAGCGGGAGGAGATACGAGCAGTACTTC. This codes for CSVLTSGRRYEQYF.